This record looks at one T cell receptor beta chain sequence and its context. Its antigen is still unknown. These data originate in a study of T cell responses to AZD1222 COVID-19 vaccine. Study-level results: Following two doses of AZD1222, Spike-specific TCR breadth and depth rose. Repertoires were sampled only after the peak T cell response.

This CDR3 is built from 12 residues. Trimming shortened V by 6 bases and J by 4 bases, and 9 bases separated the two germline ends. Germline CDR1 is SQVTM and CDR2 is ANQGSEA. Here immunoSEQ multiplex PCR was the method, and the copy in TCRdb shows in-frame clones only, minus some. Seen here are roughly 120,000 clones, 75% to 90% observed once, and the top ten hold under 3%. The sample consisted of peripheral blood, taken 28 days after the second AZD1222 dose. The clonotype comes from an adult who received the AZD1222 COVID-19 vaccine. This rearrangement joins TRBV29-1 to TRBJ2-2; D is ambiguous. This chain's CDR3 is CSVTQATGELFF. CDR3 DNA sequence: TGCAGCGTAACCCAAGCCACCGGGGAGCTGTTTTTT.